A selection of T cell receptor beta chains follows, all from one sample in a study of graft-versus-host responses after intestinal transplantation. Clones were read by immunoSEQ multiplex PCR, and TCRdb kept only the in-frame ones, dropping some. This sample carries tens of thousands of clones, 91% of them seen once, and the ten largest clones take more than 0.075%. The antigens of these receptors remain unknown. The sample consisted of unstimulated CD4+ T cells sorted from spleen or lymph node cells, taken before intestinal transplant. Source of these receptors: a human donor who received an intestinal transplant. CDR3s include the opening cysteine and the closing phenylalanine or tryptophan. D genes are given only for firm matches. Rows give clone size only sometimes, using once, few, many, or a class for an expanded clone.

DNA: TGTGCCAGTAGTCCCGGGACTAGCGGGGGGCCCTACGAGCAGTACTTC
CDR3: CASSPGTSGGPYEQYF
D: TRBD2
J: TRBJ2-7
size: few
V: TRBV19

DNA: TGTGCCAGCAGTGACCCGGACAGGTCCGGGGAGACCCAGTACTTC
CDR3: CASSDPDRSGETQYF
D: TRBD1
J: TRBJ2-5
size: NA
V: TRBV25-1

DNA: TGTGCCTGGACCCGGAGGGAGGAAGAGACCCAGTACTTC
CDR3: CAWTRREEETQYF
D: NA
J: TRBJ2-5
size: NA
V: TRBV30

DNA: TGTGCCAGCAGCTCCTCGAACGGGGGATCCGAATCGCAGTTCTTC
CDR3: CASSSSNGGSESQFF
D: NA
J: TRBJ2-1
size: NA
V: TRBV9

DNA: TGCGCCAGCGAAGGCGGGACAGGGCCCTACGAGCAGTACTTC
CDR3: CASEGGTGPYEQYF
D: TRBD1
J: TRBJ2-7
size: NA
V: TRBV10-1

DNA: TGTGCCAGTAGTATTCTGGACAGGGATGATGGCTACACCTTC
CDR3: CASSILDRDDGYTF
D: TRBD1
J: TRBJ1-2
size: NA
V: TRBV19

DNA: TGCGCCAGCAGCCTTGACGGTAGCGGGGGGGCACACATTCAGTACTTC
CDR3: CASSLDGSGGAHIQYF
D: TRBD2
J: TRBJ2-4
size: NA
V: TRBV5-1

DNA: TGTGCCAGCAGCGTAGTCCCCTCAGGGGCCGGCACTGAAGCTTTCTTT
CDR3: CASSVVPSGAGTEAFF
D: NA
J: TRBJ1-1
size: NA
V: TRBV9

DNA: TGTGCCAGTACAATCTCTGGGGCCAACGTCCTGACTTTC
CDR3: CASTISGANVLTF
D: NA
J: TRBJ2-6
size: NA
V: TRBV19

DNA: TGTGCCAGCAGCTTAGTTCCGGGACAGGGGGATGGCTACACCTTC
CDR3: CASSLVPGQGDGYTF
D: TRBD1
J: TRBJ1-2
size: NA
V: TRBV7-2

DNA: TGTGCCAGCAGCTTAACCTTGGGCAGGGCCCATGAAGGCTACACCTTC
CDR3: CASSLTLGRAHEGYTF
D: NA
J: TRBJ1-2
size: NA
V: TRBV7-9

DNA: TGTGCCAGCAGTTTATGGGGGCTAGCGGGGGGCCCAGATACGCAGTATTTT
CDR3: CASSLWGLAGGPDTQYF
D: TRBD2
J: TRBJ2-3
size: NA
V: TRBV27

DNA: TGTGCCTGGAAAGGTGGGGCCGCAGATACGCAGTATTTT
CDR3: CAWKGGAADTQYF
D: NA
J: TRBJ2-3
size: few
V: TRBV30

DNA: TGTGCCAGCTCACCAGGTACAGGAAGCAATCAGCCCCAGCATTTT
CDR3: CASSPGTGSNQPQHF
D: NA
J: TRBJ1-5
size: once
V: TRBV18

DNA: TGTGCCTGGAGAACCGGGGACAGGGACGTCAATGAGCAGTTCTTC
CDR3: CAWRTGDRDVNEQFF
D: TRBD1
J: TRBJ2-1
size: NA
V: TRBV30

DNA: TGTGCCAGCAGCCTGAGAAACCCGGGTCCTGGGGCCAACGTCCTGACTTTC
CDR3: CASSLRNPGPGANVLTF
D: NA
J: TRBJ2-6
size: once
V: TRBV5-8

DNA: TGTGCCAGCAGCTTGGCGGATACGCAGTATTTT
CDR3: CASSLADTQYF
D: NA
J: TRBJ2-3
size: once
V: TRBV5-4

DNA: TGTGCCAGCAGTGAATGGGCAGGGGCCTCTGGGGCCAACGTCCTGACTTTC
CDR3: CASSEWAGASGANVLTF
D: NA
J: TRBJ2-6
size: NA
V: TRBV6-1

DNA: TGTGCCAGCAGTCTCCCAGGACAGGGACCCACCGGGGAGCTGTTTTTT
CDR3: CASSLPGQGPTGELFF
D: TRBD1
J: TRBJ2-2
size: NA
V: TRBV5-6

DNA: TGCGCCAGCAGCCAAGATGATAGTTTAGCGGGGGGCCCTTGGGAGCAGTACTTC
CDR3: CASSQDDSLAGGPWEQYF
D: TRBD2
J: TRBJ2-7
size: once
V: TRBV4-3

DNA: TGCAGCGTTGCGGGGGGCCTGAGGGAAAAACTGTTTTTT
CDR3: CSVAGGLREKLFF
D: NA
J: TRBJ1-4
size: NA
V: TRBV29-1

DNA: TGTGCCAGCAGCGGACAGGGTGCGGGTCGGAACACTGAAGCTTTCTTT
CDR3: CASSGQGAGRNTEAFF
D: TRBD1
J: TRBJ1-1
size: NA
V: TRBV7-9

DNA: TGTGCCAGTAGACCTCAGGGGCCCCCTACCGGGGAGCTGTTTTTT
CDR3: CASRPQGPPTGELFF
D: NA
J: TRBJ2-2
size: NA
V: TRBV19

DNA: TGTGCCAGCAGCTTAGTAGCCGGGACAGGCAATGAGCAGTTCTTC
CDR3: CASSLVAGTGNEQFF
D: TRBD1
J: TRBJ2-1
size: NA
V: TRBV7-2

DNA: TGTGCCTGGGGACAGGGGGCAGGTGGCGAGCAGTACTTC
CDR3: CAWGQGAGGEQYF
D: TRBD1
J: TRBJ2-7
size: NA
V: TRBV28

DNA: TGTGCCAGCAGTTACGATCGGAGCTCCTATAATTCACCCCTCCACTTT
CDR3: CASSYDRSSYNSPLHF
D: NA
J: TRBJ1-6
size: NA
V: TRBV6-5

DNA: TGCGCCAGCAGCTTGGGGACTAGCGGGGGCACAGATACGCAGTATTTT
CDR3: CASSLGTSGGTDTQYF
D: TRBD2
J: TRBJ2-3
size: NA
V: TRBV5-1

DNA: TGTGCCTGGAGTGATGAGGGCAAGGCCCAGCATTTT
CDR3: CAWSDEGKAQHF
D: NA
J: TRBJ1-5
size: NA
V: TRBV30

DNA: TGCGCCAGCAGCCCCATCACGGGACAGGATGGAGATACGCAGTATTTT
CDR3: CASSPITGQDGDTQYF
D: TRBD1
J: TRBJ2-3
size: NA
V: TRBV5-1

DNA: TGTGCCAGCAGTGAAGCGGGGGGTCCTTTCACAGATACGCAGTATTTT
CDR3: CASSEAGGPFTDTQYF
D: TRBD2
J: TRBJ2-3
size: NA
V: TRBV6-4

DNA: TGCAGCGTCCTGTCCAGGGTGAACACCGGGGAGCTGTTTTTT
CDR3: CSVLSRVNTGELFF
D: NA
J: TRBJ2-2
size: NA
V: TRBV29-1

DNA: TGTGCCAGCAGTGCACCTGACAGGGAACAAAACATTCAGTACTTC
CDR3: CASSAPDREQNIQYF
D: TRBD1
J: TRBJ2-4
size: NA
V: TRBV2

DNA: TGTGCCAGCAGGGAGGGTTCGAACACCGGGGAGCTGTTTTTT
CDR3: CASREGSNTGELFF
D: NA
J: TRBJ2-2
size: NA
V: TRBV2

DNA: TGTGCCAGCAGCCTCCGACAGGGCACAGATACGCAGTATTTT
CDR3: CASSLRQGTDTQYF
D: NA
J: TRBJ2-3
size: NA
V: TRBV5-4

DNA: TGTGCCAGCAGCGTAGCCCCGGGACTAGCAGAGACCCAGTACTTC
CDR3: CASSVAPGLAETQYF
D: TRBD2
J: TRBJ2-5
size: NA
V: TRBV9

DNA: TGTGCCAGCAGTAACGCAGGGGGGCAGGGACGGCAGTACTTC
CDR3: CASSNAGGQGRQYF
D: NA
J: TRBJ2-7
size: NA
V: TRBV27

DNA: TGTGCCAGCCAAATGGACAGGGACACTGAAGCTTTCTTT
CDR3: CASQMDRDTEAFF
D: TRBD1
J: TRBJ1-1
size: NA
V: TRBV5-6

DNA: TGTGCCTGGAGTGCTCCGGGACAGCGGCCCTACGAGCAGTACTTC
CDR3: CAWSAPGQRPYEQYF
D: TRBD1
J: TRBJ2-7
size: NA
V: TRBV30

DNA: TGTGCCATCAGTCGGACAGAGGCTTACTATGGCTACACCTTC
CDR3: CAISRTEAYYGYTF
D: NA
J: TRBJ1-2
size: few
V: TRBV10-3

DNA: TGTGCCAGCAGCTTAGGGACAGGGGGCGAAAAACTGTTTTTT
CDR3: CASSLGTGGEKLFF
D: TRBD1
J: TRBJ1-4
size: NA
V: TRBV7-9

DNA: TGTGCCAGCAGGTACAGGGCCGCGAACACTGAAGCTTTCTTT
CDR3: CASRYRAANTEAFF
D: NA
J: TRBJ1-1
size: NA
V: TRBV6-4

DNA: TGTGCCAGCAGCTTAGTCTCCGGGGCTAGCGGGGGGGCCAGGAATACGCAGTATTTT
CDR3: CASSLVSGASGGARNTQYF
D: TRBD2
J: TRBJ2-3
size: NA
V: TRBV7-2